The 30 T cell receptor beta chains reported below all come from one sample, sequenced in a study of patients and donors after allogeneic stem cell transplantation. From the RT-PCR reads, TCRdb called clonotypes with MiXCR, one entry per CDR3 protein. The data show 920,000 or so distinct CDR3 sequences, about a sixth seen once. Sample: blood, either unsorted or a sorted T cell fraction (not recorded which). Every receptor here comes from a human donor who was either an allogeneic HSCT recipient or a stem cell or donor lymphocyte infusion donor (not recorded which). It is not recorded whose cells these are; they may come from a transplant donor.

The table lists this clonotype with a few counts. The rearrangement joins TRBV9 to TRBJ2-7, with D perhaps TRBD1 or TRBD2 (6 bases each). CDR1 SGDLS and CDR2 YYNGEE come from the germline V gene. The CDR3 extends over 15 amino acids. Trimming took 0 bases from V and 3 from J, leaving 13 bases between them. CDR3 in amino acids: CASSVGPGANYEQYF. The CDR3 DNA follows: TGTGCCAGCAGCGTAGGTCCGGGGGCTAACTACGAGCAGTACTTC.

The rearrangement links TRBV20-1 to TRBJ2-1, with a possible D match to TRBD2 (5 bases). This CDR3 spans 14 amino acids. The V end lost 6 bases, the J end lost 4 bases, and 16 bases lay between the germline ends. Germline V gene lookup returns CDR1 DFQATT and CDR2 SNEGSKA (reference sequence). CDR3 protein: CSAAGPGWYNEQFF. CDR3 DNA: TGCAGTGCCGCAGGTCCGGGGTGGTACAATGAGCAGTTCTTC.

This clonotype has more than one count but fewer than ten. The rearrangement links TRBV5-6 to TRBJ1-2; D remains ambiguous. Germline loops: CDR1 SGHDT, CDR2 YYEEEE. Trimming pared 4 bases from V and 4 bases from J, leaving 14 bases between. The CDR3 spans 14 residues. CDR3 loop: CASSTTTRLYGYTF. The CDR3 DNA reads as TGTGCCAGCAGCACAACGACCCGGCTCTATGGCTACACCTTC.

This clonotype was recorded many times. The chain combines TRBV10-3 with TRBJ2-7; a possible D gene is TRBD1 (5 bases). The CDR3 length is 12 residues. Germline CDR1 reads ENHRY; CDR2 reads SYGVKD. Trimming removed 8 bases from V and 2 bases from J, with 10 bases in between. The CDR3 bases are TGTGCCATCGGACATGTGGCCTACGAGCAGTACTTC. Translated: CAIGHVAYEQYF.

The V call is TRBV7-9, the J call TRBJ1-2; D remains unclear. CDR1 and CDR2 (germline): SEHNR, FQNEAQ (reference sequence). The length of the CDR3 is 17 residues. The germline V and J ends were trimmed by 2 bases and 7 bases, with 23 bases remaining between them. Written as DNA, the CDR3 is TGTGCCAGCAGCTTACCGTACCAAGTTGCTACCAAGCCTGGCTACACCTTC. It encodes CASSLPYQVATKPGYTF.

The CDR3 here is CASSILAGGGETQYF. CDR3 in DNA: TGTGCCAGCAGCATACTAGCGGGGGGCGGTGAGACCCAGTACTTC. The chain is built from TRBV6-1 and TRBJ2-5, with TRBD2 matching 12 bases. From germline, CDR1 is MNHNS and CDR2 SASEGT. The V segment lost 6 bases and the J segment 5 bases; nucleotides outside the gene matches: 7. This CDR3 comprises 15 residues.

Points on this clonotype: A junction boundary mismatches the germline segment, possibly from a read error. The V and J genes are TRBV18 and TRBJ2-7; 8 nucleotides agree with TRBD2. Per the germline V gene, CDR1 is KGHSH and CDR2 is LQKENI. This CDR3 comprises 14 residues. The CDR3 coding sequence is TGTGCCAGCTCTCCACTTCGGGGGGGCGACGAGCAGTACTTC. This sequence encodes CASSPLRGGDEQYF.

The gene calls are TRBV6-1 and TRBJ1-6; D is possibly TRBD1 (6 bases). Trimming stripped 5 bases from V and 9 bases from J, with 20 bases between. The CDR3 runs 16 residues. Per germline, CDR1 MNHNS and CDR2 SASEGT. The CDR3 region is CASSRSHKGDSSPLHF. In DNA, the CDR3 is TGTGCCAGCAGTCGATCCCATAAGGGGGACTCTTCACCCCTCCACTTT.

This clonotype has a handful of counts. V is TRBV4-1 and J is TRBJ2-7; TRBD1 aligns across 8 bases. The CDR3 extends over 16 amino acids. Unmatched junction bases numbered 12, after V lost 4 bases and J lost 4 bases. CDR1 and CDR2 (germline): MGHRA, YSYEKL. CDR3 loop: CASSPPHGQGTYEQYF. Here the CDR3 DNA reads TGCGCCAGCAGCCCTCCCCACGGACAGGGAACATACGAGCAGTACTTC.

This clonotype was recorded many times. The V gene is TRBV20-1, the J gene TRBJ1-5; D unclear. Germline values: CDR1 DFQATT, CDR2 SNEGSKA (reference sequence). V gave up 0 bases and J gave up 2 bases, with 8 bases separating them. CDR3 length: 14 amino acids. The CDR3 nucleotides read TGCAGTGCTAGAGATGAGGCAGGCAATCAGCCCCAGCATTTT. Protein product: CSARDEAGNQPQHF.

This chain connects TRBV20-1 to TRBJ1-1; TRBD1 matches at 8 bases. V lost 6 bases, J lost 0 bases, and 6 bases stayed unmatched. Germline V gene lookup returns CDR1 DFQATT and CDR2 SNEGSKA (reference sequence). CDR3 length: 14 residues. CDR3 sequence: CSADRTGMNTEAFF. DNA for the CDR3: TGCAGTGCGGACAGGACAGGGATGAACACTGAAGCTTTCTTT.

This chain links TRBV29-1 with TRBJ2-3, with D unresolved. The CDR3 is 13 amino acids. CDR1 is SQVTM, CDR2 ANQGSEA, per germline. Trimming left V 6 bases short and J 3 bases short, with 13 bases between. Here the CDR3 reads CSVHHYLTDTQYF. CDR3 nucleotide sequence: TGCAGCGTCCATCACTACTTAACAGATACGCAGTATTTT.

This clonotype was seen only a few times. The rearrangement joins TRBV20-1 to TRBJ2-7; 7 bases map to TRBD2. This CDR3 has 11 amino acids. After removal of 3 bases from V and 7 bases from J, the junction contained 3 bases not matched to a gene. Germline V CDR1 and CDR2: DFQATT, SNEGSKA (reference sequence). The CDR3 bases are TGCAGTGCTAGTTCGGGGGGTGAGCAGTACTTC. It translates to CSASSGGEQYF.

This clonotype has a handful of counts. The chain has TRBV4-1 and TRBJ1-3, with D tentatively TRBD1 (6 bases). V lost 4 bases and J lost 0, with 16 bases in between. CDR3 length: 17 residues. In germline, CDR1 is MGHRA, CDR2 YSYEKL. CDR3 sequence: CASSRDETGSSGNTIYF. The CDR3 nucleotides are TGCGCCAGCAGCCGAGACGAGACAGGTTCCTCTGGAAACACCATATATTTT.

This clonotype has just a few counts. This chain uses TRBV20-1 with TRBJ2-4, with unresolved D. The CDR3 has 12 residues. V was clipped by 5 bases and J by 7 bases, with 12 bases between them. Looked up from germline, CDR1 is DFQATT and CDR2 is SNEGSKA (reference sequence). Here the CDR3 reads CSAPSEENIQYF. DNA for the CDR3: TGCAGTGCTCCCTCCGAGGAGAACATTCAGTACTTC.

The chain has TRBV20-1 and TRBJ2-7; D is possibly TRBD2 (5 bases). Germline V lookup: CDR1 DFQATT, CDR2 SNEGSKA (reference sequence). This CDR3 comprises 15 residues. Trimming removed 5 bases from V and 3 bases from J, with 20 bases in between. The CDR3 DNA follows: TGCAGTGCTTATCCCGATCCGTCACGGGACTACGAGCAGTACTTC. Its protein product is CSAYPDPSRDYEQYF.

CDR3 bases: TGTGCCAGCAGTCCAGACTTAGCCTACAATGAGCAGTTCTTC. It specifies CASSPDLAYNEQFF. This chain links TRBV12-3 or TRBV12-4 with TRBJ2-1; D is unclear. The CDR3 covers 14 residues. The V gene lost 5 bases and the J gene lost 2 bases, with 10 bases spanning the gap.

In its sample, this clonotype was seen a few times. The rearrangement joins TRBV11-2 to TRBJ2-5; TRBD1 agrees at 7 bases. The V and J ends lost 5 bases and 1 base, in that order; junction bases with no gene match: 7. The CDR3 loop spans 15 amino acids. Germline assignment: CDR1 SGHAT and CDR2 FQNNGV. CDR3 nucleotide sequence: TGTGCCAGCAGCCACCCGACAGGGACCCAAGAGACCCAGTACTTC. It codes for CASSHPTGTQETQYF. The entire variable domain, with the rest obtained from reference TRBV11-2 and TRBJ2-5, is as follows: EAGVAQSPRYKIIEKRQSVAFWCNPISGHATLYWYQQILGQGPKLLIQFQNNGVVDDSQLPKDRFSAERLKGVDSTLKIQPAKLEDSAVYLCASSHPTGTQETQYFGPGTRLLVL.

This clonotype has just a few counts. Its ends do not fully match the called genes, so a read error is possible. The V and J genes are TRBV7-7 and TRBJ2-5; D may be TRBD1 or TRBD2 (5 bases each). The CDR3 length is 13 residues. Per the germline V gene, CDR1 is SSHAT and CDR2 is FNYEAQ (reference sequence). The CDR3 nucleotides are TGTGCTAGCAGCAGTGGACAAGGAGGGACCCAGTACTTC. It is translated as CASSSGQGGTQYF.

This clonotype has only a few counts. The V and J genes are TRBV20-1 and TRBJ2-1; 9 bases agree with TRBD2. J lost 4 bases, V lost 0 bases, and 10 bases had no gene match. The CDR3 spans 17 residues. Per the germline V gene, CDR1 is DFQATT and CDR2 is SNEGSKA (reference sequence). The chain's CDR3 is CSARDPPRAGGYNEQFF. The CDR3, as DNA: TGCAGTGCTAGAGATCCCCCCCGAGCGGGGGGATACAATGAGCAGTTCTTC.

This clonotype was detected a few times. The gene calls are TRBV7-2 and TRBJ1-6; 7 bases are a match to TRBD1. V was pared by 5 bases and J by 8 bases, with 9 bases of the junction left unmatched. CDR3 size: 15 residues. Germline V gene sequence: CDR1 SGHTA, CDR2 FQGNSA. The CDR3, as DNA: TGTGCCAGCAGCGTCGGGACAGTCCTTTATTCACCCCTCCACTTT. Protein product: CASSVGTVLYSPLHF.

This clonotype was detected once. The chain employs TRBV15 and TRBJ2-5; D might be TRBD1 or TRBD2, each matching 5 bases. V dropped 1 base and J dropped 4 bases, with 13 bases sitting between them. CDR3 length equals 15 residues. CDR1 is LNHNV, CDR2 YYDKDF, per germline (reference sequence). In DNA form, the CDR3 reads TGTGCCACCAGCAGAGCTTACCGGGACGGAGAGACCCAGTACTTC. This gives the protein CATSRAYRDGETQYF.

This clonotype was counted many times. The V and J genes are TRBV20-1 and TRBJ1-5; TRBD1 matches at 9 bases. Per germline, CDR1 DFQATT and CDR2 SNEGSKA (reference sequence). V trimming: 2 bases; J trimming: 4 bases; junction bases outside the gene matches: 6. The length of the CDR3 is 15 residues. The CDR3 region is CSARLDRGGNQPQHF. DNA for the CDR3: TGCAGTGCTAGACTGGACAGGGGAGGTAATCAGCCCCAGCATTTT.

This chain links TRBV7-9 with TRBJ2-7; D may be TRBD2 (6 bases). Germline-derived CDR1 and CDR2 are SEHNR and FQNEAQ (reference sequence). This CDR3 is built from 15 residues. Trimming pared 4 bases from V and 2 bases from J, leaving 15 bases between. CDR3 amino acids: CASSSVGRGAYEQYF. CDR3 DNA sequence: TGTGCCAGCAGCTCTGTGGGTCGCGGGGCCTACGAGCAGTACTTC.

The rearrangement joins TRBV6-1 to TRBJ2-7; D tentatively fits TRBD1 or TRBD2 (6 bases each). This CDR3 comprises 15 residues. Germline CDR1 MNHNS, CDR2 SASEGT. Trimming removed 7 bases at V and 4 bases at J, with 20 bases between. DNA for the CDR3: TGTGCCAGCATTCCACTAGGAGGGGGTAAATACGAGCAGTACTTC. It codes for CASIPLGGGKYEQYF.

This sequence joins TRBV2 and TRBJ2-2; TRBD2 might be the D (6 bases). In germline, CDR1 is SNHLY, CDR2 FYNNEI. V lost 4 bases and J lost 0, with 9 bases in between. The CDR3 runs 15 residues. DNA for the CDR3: TGTGCCAGCAGTGTTCGCGGGACGAACACCGGGGAGCTGTTTTTT. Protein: CASSVRGTNTGELFF.

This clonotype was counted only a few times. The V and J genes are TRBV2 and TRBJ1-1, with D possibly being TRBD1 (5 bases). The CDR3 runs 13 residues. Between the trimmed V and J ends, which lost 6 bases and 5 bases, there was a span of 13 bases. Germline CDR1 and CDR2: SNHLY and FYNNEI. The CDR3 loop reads CASSHGGGTEAFF. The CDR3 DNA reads TGTGCCAGCAGCCACGGGGGAGGTACTGAAGCTTTCTTT.

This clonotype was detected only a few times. The CDR3 nucleotides read TGTGCCAGCTCACCATCGGGGACGGCAGATACGCAGTATTTT. Amino acids: CASSPSGTADTQYF. The chain couples TRBV18 to TRBJ2-3; D is tentatively TRBD1 or TRBD2 (5 bases each). The V gene lost 2 bases and the J gene lost 4 bases, with 10 bases spanning the gap. In germline, CDR1 is KGHSH, CDR2 LQKENI. The CDR3 consists of 14 residues.

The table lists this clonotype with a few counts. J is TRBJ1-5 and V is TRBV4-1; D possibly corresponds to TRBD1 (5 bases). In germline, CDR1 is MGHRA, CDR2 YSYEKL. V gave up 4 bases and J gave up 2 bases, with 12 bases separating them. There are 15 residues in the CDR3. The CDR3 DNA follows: TGCGCCAGCAGCCCCAAAGGGGTAGGCAATCAGCCCCAGCATTTT. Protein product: CASSPKGVGNQPQHF.

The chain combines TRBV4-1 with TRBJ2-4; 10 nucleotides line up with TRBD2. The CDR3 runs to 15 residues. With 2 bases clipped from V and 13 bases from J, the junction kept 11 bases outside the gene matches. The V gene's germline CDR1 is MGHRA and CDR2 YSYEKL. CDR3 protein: CASSQPTQREGLQYF. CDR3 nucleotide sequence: TGCGCCAGCAGCCAACCTACCCAGCGGGAGGGACTACAGTACTTC.